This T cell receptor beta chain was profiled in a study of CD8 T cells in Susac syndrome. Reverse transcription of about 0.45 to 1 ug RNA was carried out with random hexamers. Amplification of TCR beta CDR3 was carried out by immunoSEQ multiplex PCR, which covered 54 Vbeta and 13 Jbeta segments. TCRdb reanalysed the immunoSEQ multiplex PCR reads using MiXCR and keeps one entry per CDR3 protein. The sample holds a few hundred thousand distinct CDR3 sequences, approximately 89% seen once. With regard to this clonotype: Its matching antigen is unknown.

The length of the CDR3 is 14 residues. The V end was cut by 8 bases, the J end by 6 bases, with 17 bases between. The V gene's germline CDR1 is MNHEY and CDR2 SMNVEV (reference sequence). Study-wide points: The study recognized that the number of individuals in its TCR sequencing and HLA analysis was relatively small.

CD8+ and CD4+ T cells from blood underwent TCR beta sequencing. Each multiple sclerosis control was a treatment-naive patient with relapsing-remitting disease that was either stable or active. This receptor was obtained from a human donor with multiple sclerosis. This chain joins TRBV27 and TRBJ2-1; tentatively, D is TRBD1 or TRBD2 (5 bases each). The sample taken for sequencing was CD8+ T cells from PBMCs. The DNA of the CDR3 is TGTGCCAGCGGGCCCCTACCTGGGGGCAATGAGCAGTTCTTC. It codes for CASGPLPGGNEQFF.